This TCR beta chain was captured by sequencing in a study of cytomegalovirus exposure and HLA in healthy donors. As concerns this clone: The antigen is undetermined.

A multiplex PCR was run with 60 Vbeta primers and 13 Jbeta primers. The table came from immunoSEQ multiplex PCR; TCRdb's copy has only in-frame clones and leaves some out. The sample shows about 180,000 clones, 70% to 85% of them seen only once. The CDR3 is made up of 14 amino acids. V was trimmed by 2 bases and J by 2 bases, leaving 10 bases between them. Germline V lookup: CDR1 SGHDN, CDR2 FVKESK. Broader study findings: When analyzed later, a missense DCLRE1C variant was found to be linked to TCR beta V- and J-gene trimming. Segments of the TCR beta V type were, in most cases, productive about 87% or about 30% of the time in an earlier analysis.

The sequencing input was PBMCs. The sequence was collected from a man in his late teens or twenties in good health and CMV-seronegative. The J gene is TRBJ2-7, the V gene TRBV14; TRBD1 is a possible D gene (7 bases). CDR3 region: CASSQQGGPYEQYF. The CDR3 DNA reads TGTGCCAGCAGCCAACAGGGGGGCCCCTACGAGCAGTACTTC.